This T cell receptor beta chain was profiled in a study of blood T cell repertoires in COVID-19. Study overall: Collection of acute and convalescent COVID-19 samples took place in the United States, Italy and Spain.

This CDR3 spans 15 amino acids. The ends were cut back, 3 bases at V and 2 bases at J, with 13 bases in the middle. Per germline, CDR1 LGHNA and CDR2 YSLEER. Clones were read by immunoSEQ multiplex PCR, and TCRdb kept only the in-frame ones, dropping some. This sample has 200,000 to 250,000 clones, with roughly 84% found just once. The receptor comes from a man aged 30 to 45 with active or convalescent COVID-19. The sequenced sample consisted of peripheral blood. The chain recombines TRBV4-3 with TRBJ2-5; D uncertain. CDR3 DNA sequence: TGCGCCAGCAGCCAGTCATACCAGGCACAAGAGACCCAGTACTTC. Its translation: CASSQSYQAQETQYF.